Below are 23 T cell receptor beta chains sequenced from a single sample in a study of T cells in Graves' hyperthyroidism and ophthalmopathy. RNA transcripts provided the source from which TCR beta CDR3 regions were amplified. The TCR CDR3 was amplified in a first-round RT-PCR using the HTBI primer set. In TCRdb, the multiplex PCR reads were re-called with MiXCR into one record per CDR3 protein. Seen here are roughly 300,000 distinct CDR3 sequences, approximately 14% observed once, and the top ten hold around 23%. Sequenced material: blood. The receptors come from a woman aged 25 to 39 with Graves' hyperthyroidism.

The chain uses TRBV9 and TRBJ1-1; D is undetermined. Trimming shortened V by 4 bases and J by 1 base, and 11 bases separated the two germline ends. The CDR3 has 14 residues. CDR1 is SGDLS and CDR2 is YYNGEE in the germline V gene. CDR3 sequence: CASSHGRGNTEAFF. The CDR3 DNA reads TGTGCCAGCAGCCACGGGCGGGGGAACACTGAAGCTTTCTTT. The whole variable domain, remainder taken from reference TRBV9 and TRBJ1-1, is DSGVTQTPKHLITATGQRVTLRCSPRSGDLSVYWYQQSLDQGLQFLIQYYNGEERAKGNILERFSAQQFPDLHSELNLSSLELGDSALYFCASSHGRGNTEAFFGQGTRLTVV.

The rearrangement uses TRBV20-1 and TRBJ1-1, with TRBD1 identical over 7 bases. Germline V gene lookup returns CDR1 DFQATT and CDR2 SNEGSKA (reference sequence). V lost 4 bases and J lost 1; bases outside the gene matches: 9. The length of the CDR3 is 15 residues. CDR3 in DNA: TGCAGTGCTACCTCGGCAGGGGGGGGGAACACTGAAGCTTTCTTT. This encodes CSATSAGGGNTEAFF.

This clonotype has only a few counts. The CDR3 spells CATLRGQSNYGYTF. CDR3 nucleotide sequence: TGTGCCACCCTAAGGGGGCAATCTAACTATGGCTACACCTTC. The J gene is TRBJ1-2, the V gene TRBV28; 7 positions agree with TRBD1. Germline loops: CDR1 MDHEN, CDR2 SYDVKM. The CDR3 consists of 14 residues. Trimming at V came to 10 bases and at J to 0 bases, leaving 8 bases not matched to a gene.

This clonotype was counted many times. The chain uses TRBV18 and TRBJ1-5; 8 positions match TRBD1. The V gene's germline CDR1 is KGHSH and CDR2 LQKENI. Trimming cost V 5 bases and J 10 bases; bases outside gene matches: 4. The CDR3 has 12 amino acids. DNA of the CDR3: TGTGCCAGCTCAGAGACAGGGGTTCCCCAGCATTTT. Its protein product is CASSETGVPQHF.

The J gene is TRBJ2-3, the V gene TRBV6-1; 8 bases align to TRBD2. The CDR3 runs to 14 residues. Trimming took 6 bases from V and 4 from J; bases not matched to a gene: 6. CDR1 is MNHNS and CDR2 is SASEGT in the germline V gene. The CDR3: CASRRGVTADTQYF. The CDR3, as DNA: TGTGCCAGCAGGCGGGGGGTCACCGCAGATACGCAGTATTTT.

This chain links TRBV11-2 with TRBJ2-3; D is unresolved. The CDR3 is 15 residues long. V lost 4 bases to trimming and J lost 1 base, with 12 bases between them. Looked up from germline, CDR1 is SGHAT and CDR2 is FQNNGV. CDR3 sequence reads: CASSWARGRTDTQYF. In DNA, the CDR3 is TGTGCCAGCAGCTGGGCTAGAGGACGCACAGATACGCAGTATTTT.

J is TRBJ2-3 and V is TRBV28; D is undetermined. CDR1 is MDHEN and CDR2 is SYDVKM in the germline V gene. The CDR3 loop spans 17 amino acids. Trimming took 4 bases from V and 2 from J, leaving 19 bases between them. The CDR3 region is CASSSEQQSLTTDTQYF. The CDR3 DNA reads as TGTGCCAGCAGTTCCGAACAACAGTCCCTCACCACAGATACGCAGTATTTT.

This chain connects TRBV18 to TRBJ2-2; D is possibly TRBD1 (6 bases). There are 14 residues in the CDR3. The V gene lost 2 bases and the J gene lost 5 bases, with 9 bases spanning the gap. CDR1 and CDR2 (germline): KGHSH, LQKENI. The CDR3 region is CASSPGTPTGELFF. The CDR3 nucleotides read TGTGCCAGCTCACCAGGGACACCAACCGGGGAGCTGTTTTTT. The whole variable domain, remainder taken from reference TRBV18 and TRBJ2-2, is NAGVMQNPRHLVRRRGQEARLRCSPMKGHSHVYWYRQLPEEGLKFMVYLQKENIIDESGMPKERFSAEFPKEGPSILRIQQVVRGDSAAYFCASSPGTPTGELFFGEGSRLTVL.

The CDR3 protein is CASSFGLAEGDTQYF. In nucleotides, the CDR3 is TGCGCCAGCAGCTTTGGACTAGCGGAAGGAGATACGCAGTATTTT. The chain has TRBV5-1 and TRBJ2-3, with TRBD2 identical over 10 bases. J gave up 5 bases and V 2 bases, and 5 bases lay outside the gene matches. The length of the CDR3 is 15 residues. Germline CDR1 and CDR2: SGHRS and YFSETQ.

This clonotype was detected ten times or more. This chain links TRBV27 with TRBJ1-3; D unclear. The CDR3 loop spans 14 amino acids. V dropped 6 bases and J dropped 2 bases, with 11 bases sitting between them. Germline loops: CDR1 MNHEY, CDR2 SMNVEV (reference sequence). The CDR3 DNA follows: TGTGCCAGCAGGGCTCTTGGAGCTGGAAACACCATATATTTT. As protein: CASRALGAGNTIYF.

There are a few counts of this clonotype. V and J are TRBV13 and TRBJ2-7, with D possibly TRBD2 on 5 matching bases. Looked up from germline, CDR1 is PRHDT and CDR2 is FYEKMQ (reference sequence). Trimming stripped 7 bases from V and 3 bases from J, with 13 bases between. The CDR3 totals 13 residues. CDR3 bases: TGTGCCAGCAAACGGGAAGACGACTACGAGCAGTACTTC. It specifies CASKREDDYEQYF.

The genes are TRBV20-1 and TRBJ2-2; 10 positions agree with TRBD2. Per germline, CDR1 DFQATT and CDR2 SNEGSKA (reference sequence). This CDR3 is 15 amino acids long. V shed 0 bases and J 11 bases; nucleotides not matched to a gene: 9. The CDR3 DNA reads TGCAGTGCTAGAGAAACTAGCGGGATTCCGGGAGAGCTGTTTTTT. It yields the protein CSARETSGIPGELFF.

V is TRBV3-1 and J is TRBJ1-4; tentatively, D is TRBD1 (6 bases). Germline CDR1 and CDR2: LGHDT and YNNKEL (reference sequence). The CDR3 sequence is 15 residues long. The germline V and J ends were trimmed by 4 bases and 6 bases, with 15 bases remaining between them. The CDR3 reads CASSLVRAGDEKLFF. The CDR3 region has the DNA TGTGCCAGCAGCCTCGTGCGAGCAGGGGATGAAAAACTGTTTTTT.

Only a few counts were recorded for this clonotype. The gene calls are TRBV20-1 and TRBJ2-7; no firm D call. Per the germline V gene, CDR1 is DFQATT and CDR2 is SNEGSKA (reference sequence). V lost 6 bases to trimming and J lost 7 bases, with 13 bases between them. The CDR3 runs to 11 residues. CDR3: CSAYRLSEQYF. CDR3 in DNA: TGCAGTGCCTACCGGTTAAGTGAGCAGTACTTC.

The rearrangement uses TRBV4-1 and TRBJ1-1; D is unclear. This CDR3 region has 18 residues. Deletions cut 1 base from V and 1 base from J, with 19 bases between. Germline lookup yields CDR1 MGHRA and CDR2 YSYEKL. The CDR3 region has the DNA TGCGCCAGCAGCCAAGTCCGTAGGGCAGCTGGAACGAACACTGAAGCTTTCTTT. Protein product: CASSQVRRAAGTNTEAFF.

This clonotype has a count of ten or more. This chain connects TRBV7-8 to TRBJ2-7, with 7 bases identical to TRBD1. Germline CDR1 and CDR2: SGHVS and FQNEAQ. The ends lost 2 bases at V and 5 bases at J; junction bases unmatched: 9. This CDR3 is built from 15 residues. The DNA of the CDR3 is TGTGCCAGCAGCTTAAGTGTGACAGGGATTCACGAGCAGTACTTC. Its protein is CASSLSVTGIHEQYF.

This clonotype was seen more than once but under ten times. The chain uses TRBV27 and TRBJ2-1, with D tentatively TRBD1 (5 bases). Trimming cost V 4 bases and J 8 bases, with 15 bases left between them. Germline loops: CDR1 MNHEY, CDR2 SMNVEV (reference sequence). This CDR3 comprises 14 residues. The CDR3 sequence is CASSYSRAGDEQFF. In DNA, the CDR3 is TGTGCCAGCAGTTACAGCAGGGCTGGGGATGAGCAGTTCTTC.

The chain carries TRBV18 and TRBJ2-5; D tentatively fits TRBD1 or TRBD2 (5 bases each). The germline gives CDR1 KGHSH, CDR2 LQKENI. This CDR3 has 15 residues. V gave up 5 bases and J gave up 1 base, with 14 bases separating them. The CDR3 DNA reads as TGTGCCAGCTCAGGGGTCCGGGACGGCCAAGAGACCCAGTACTTC. Translation gives CASSGVRDGQETQYF.

In its sample, this clonotype was seen many times. The rearrangement uses TRBV12-3 or TRBV12-4 and TRBJ2-2, with 11 bases fitting TRBD2. J lost 7 bases, V lost 1 base, and 8 bases had no gene match. The CDR3 extends over 17 amino acids. CDR3: CASSLVIAGGPYGELFF. CDR3 nucleotide sequence: TGTGCCAGCAGTTTAGTGATAGCGGGAGGGCCGTACGGGGAGCTGTTTTTT.

At least ten counts were recorded for this clonotype. The chain uses TRBV12-3 or TRBV12-4 and TRBJ2-1; D might be TRBD2 (6 bases). Trimming cost V 3 bases and J 12 bases, with 15 bases left between them. This CDR3 spans 13 amino acids. The CDR3 region has the DNA TGTGCCAGCAGTTTTACAGTCCCCGGGGGGCAGTTCTTC. It codes for CASSFTVPGGQFF.

This clonotype was counted a few times. The genes are TRBV24-1 and TRBJ2-6; the D gene is possibly TRBD1 (5 bases). The germline V and J ends were trimmed by 3 bases and 0 bases, with 14 bases remaining between them. The CDR3 runs 18 residues. Germline CDR1 reads KGHDR; CDR2 reads SFDVKD. The CDR3 nucleotides are TGTGCCACCAGTGATAACAGGAAAGGGGACTCTGGGGCCAACGTCCTGACTTTC. Its protein is CATSDNRKGDSGANVLTF.

This clonotype was detected only a few times. The CDR3 is CATSRDLKQGLGYTF. CDR3 nucleotides: TGTGCCACCAGCAGAGATCTTAAACAAGGTTTGGGCTACACCTTC. V is TRBV15 and J is TRBJ1-2; D not resolved. The CDR3 spans 15 residues. The germline CDR1 and CDR2 sequences are LNHNV and YYDKDF (reference sequence). V lost 0 bases and J 8 bases, leaving 16 bases between the germline ends.

This clonotype was observed many times. Here the CDR3 reads CASSIGAGAYNEQFF. The CDR3 coding sequence is TGTGCCAGCAGTATAGGTGCGGGGGCCTACAATGAGCAGTTCTTC. This sequence joins TRBV27 and TRBJ2-1; 7 nucleotides agree with TRBD2. The germline V gene encodes CDR1 MNHEY and CDR2 SMNVEV (reference sequence). The CDR3 is made up of 15 amino acids. After removal of 5 bases from V and 2 bases from J, the junction contained 6 bases not matched to a gene.